At least ten counts were recorded for the clone carrying this T cell receptor beta chain. Antigen: not known. The second PCR ran about 6 to 11 cycles with a sample-barcoded 5' primer and J-beta primers. A template-switch adaptor that had 12 random nucleotides put a tag on each cDNA molecule. One entry per CDR3 protein results from TCRdb running MiXCR on the 5' RACE reads. The data hold roughly 900,000 distinct CDR3 sequences, with around 30% observed a single time. The V gene lost 0 bases and the J gene lost 6 bases, with 13 bases spanning the gap. Germline V gene lookup returns CDR1 LGHNA and CDR2 YSLEER. This CDR3 region has 15 residues. The data derive from a study of blood T cells in healthy people across ages. Overall study findings and caveats: There was no known CMV status for donors, so expanded clonotype changes were possibly confounded.

Sequencing was done on a sample of blood. The rearrangement uses TRBV4-3 and TRBJ2-3; D gene ambiguous. The clonotype was recovered from a woman aged 80 or over in good health. The CDR3 DNA is TGCGCCAGCAGCCAAGAATTCGGCAGGTGGGATACGCAGTATTTT. It yields the protein CASSQEFGRWDTQYF.